This entry lists 32 T cell receptor beta chains sequenced from one sample in a study of CD8 T cells in Susac syndrome. 0.5 to 1 ug RNA was reverse transcribed with random hexamers. TCRdb processed the immunoSEQ multiplex PCR reads anew with MiXCR; each CDR3 protein has one entry. The sample gives under 200,000 distinct CDR3 sequences, roughly nine tenths of which show up once; 0.085% to 0.09% is in the top ten. Sequencing was done on a sample of CD4+ T cells from PBMCs. These receptors came from a human donor with Susac syndrome.

The chain uses TRBV6-6 and TRBJ2-3, with 8 bases matching TRBD2. CDR1 is MNHNY and CDR2 is SVGAGI in the germline V gene (reference sequence). V dropped 4 bases and J dropped 4; count of bases not matched to a gene: 4. The CDR3 consists of 14 residues. The CDR3 reads CASSSAGGADTQYF. The CDR3 region has the DNA TGTGCCAGCAGTTCTGCGGGGGGAGCAGATACGCAGTATTTT.

CDR3 amino acids: CASGTGTSPETQYF. The CDR3 nucleotides read TGCGCCAGCGGAACCGGGACTAGCCCCGAGACCCAGTACTTC. The gene calls are TRBV5-1 and TRBJ2-5; 9 bases are a match to TRBD2. Germline values: CDR1 SGHRS, CDR2 YFSETQ. CDR3 length: 14 amino acids. With 7 bases clipped from V and 5 bases from J, the junction kept 9 bases outside the gene matches.

The chain uses TRBV5-1 and TRBJ2-1; TRBD1 aligns across 8 bases. The CDR3 sequence is 15 residues long. The J segment lost 5 bases and the V segment lost 4 bases, leaving 8 bases of the junction unmatched. The germline V gene has CDR1 SGHRS and CDR2 YFSETQ. CDR3: CASSDRGQADNEQFF. The CDR3 coding sequence is TGCGCCAGCAGCGACAGGGGACAGGCCGACAATGAGCAGTTCTTC.

The chain links TRBV14 to TRBJ2-1; 16 bases agree with TRBD2. Trimming removed 4 bases from V and 5 bases from J; junction bases left unmatched: 11. Per the germline V gene, CDR1 is SGHDN and CDR2 is FVKESK. The CDR3 contains 19 residues. The CDR3 sequence is CASSPGLAGGPTHHNEQFF. The CDR3 bases are TGTGCCAGCAGCCCGGGACTAGCGGGAGGGCCGACCCATCACAATGAGCAGTTCTTC.

The J gene is TRBJ2-3, the V gene TRBV20-1; D might be TRBD2 (7 bases). From germline, CDR1 is DFQATT and CDR2 SNEGSKA (reference sequence). The CDR3 has 15 amino acids. Between the trimmed V and J ends, which lost 6 bases and 7 bases, there was a span of 23 bases. The CDR3 sequence: CSATQGGGPGHTQYF. In nucleotides, the CDR3 is TGCAGTGCCACACAGGGCGGGGGCCCGGGACATACGCAGTATTTT.

The CDR3 DNA reads as TGTGCCAGTAGTATGAGGCAGCCTCCCCGGGAGCAGTACTTC. It specifies CASSMRQPPREQYF. The chain is built from TRBV19 and TRBJ2-7; D call uncertain. The V and J ends lost 3 bases and 7 bases respectively, with 16 bases between them. The CDR3 spans 14 residues. Germline CDR1 is LNHDA and CDR2 is SQIVND (reference sequence).

The rearrangement links TRBV10-3 to TRBJ2-3, with 7 nucleotides matching TRBD1. The germline V gene has CDR1 ENHRY and CDR2 SYGVKD. With V trimmed by 7 bases and J by 7 bases, 5 bases remained unmatched. The CDR3 contains 12 residues. CDR3 residues: CAINTGANTQYF. The CDR3 bases are TGTGCCATCAACACAGGGGCCAATACGCAGTATTTT.

V usage is TRBV5-1 and J usage is TRBJ2-1; D is ambiguous. V was cut by 0 bases and J by 2 bases, with 12 bases left in between. CDR1 and CDR2 (germline): SGHRS, YFSETQ. This CDR3 spans 16 amino acids. CDR3 nucleotide sequence: TGCGCCAGCAGCTTGGCCTTGACCGCTCCCTACAATGAGCAGTTCTTC. Translating it yields CASSLALTAPYNEQFF.

The chain joins TRBV20-1 to TRBJ2-1; D is unclear. The germline V gene encodes CDR1 DFQATT and CDR2 SNEGSKA (reference sequence). This CDR3 is built from 13 residues. The V and J ends lost 3 bases and 9 bases respectively, with 15 bases between them. DNA for the CDR3: TGCAGTGCTAGTTCTCGGATCCAGAGTGAGCAGTTCTTC. It translates to CSASSRIQSEQFF.

The sample holds a few counts of this clonotype. Mismatch with germline at one junction end may stem from a read error. V is TRBV7-3 and J is TRBJ2-3; 10 nucleotides agree with TRBD2. This CDR3 has 15 residues. CDR1 SGHTA and CDR2 FQGTGA come from the germline V gene. In DNA, the CDR3 is TGTGCCAGCAGCCTAACTAGCGGGGCGGGAGATACGCAGTATTTT. Its translation: CASSLTSGAGDTQYF.

The chain carries TRBV5-1 and TRBJ2-7, with TRBD1 matching 7 bases. The trim removed 4 bases at V and 2 bases at J, leaving 6 bases unmatched. The CDR3 has 14 amino acids. From germline, CDR1 is SGHRS and CDR2 YFSETQ. CDR3 sequence: CASSNRQGPYEQYF. The CDR3 coding sequence is TGCGCCAGCAGCAACAGACAGGGTCCCTACGAGCAGTACTTC. The entire variable domain, with the rest obtained from reference TRBV5-1 and TRBJ2-7, is as follows: KAGVTQTPRYLIKTRGQQVTLSCSPISGHRSVSWYQQTPGQGLQFLFEYFSETQRNKGNFPGRFSGRQFSNSRSEMNVSTLELGDSALYLCASSNRQGPYEQYFGPGTRLTVT.

This rearrangement joins TRBV12-3 or TRBV12-4 to TRBJ1-2; maybe TRBD1 (6 bases). This CDR3 is built from 15 residues. V gave up 4 bases and J gave up 2 bases, with 14 bases separating them. The CDR3 bases are TGTGCCAGCAGTTCCCCGAACAGGGCAAACTATGGCTACACCTTC. This encodes CASSSPNRANYGYTF.

The V call is TRBV2, the J call TRBJ2-3, with 12 positions matching TRBD2. Germline assignment: CDR1 SNHLY and CDR2 FYNNEI. This CDR3 contains 14 residues. Trimming removed 11 bases from V and 0 bases from J; junction bases left unmatched: 3. CDR3: CACLAGGSTDTQYF. For the CDR3, the DNA is TGTGCCTGTCTAGCGGGAGGGAGCACAGATACGCAGTATTTT. Together with reference TRBV2 and TRBJ2-3, the CDR3 gives the full variable domain: EPEVTQTPSHQVTQMGQEVILRCVPISNHLYFYWYRQILGQKVEFLVSFYNNEISEKSEIFDDQFSVERPDGSNFTLKIRSTKLEDSAMYFCACLAGGSTDTQYFGPGTRLTVL.

The rearrangement joins TRBV29-1 to TRBJ2-3, with a possible D match to TRBD1 (6 bases). The CDR3 extends over 14 amino acids. Trimming cost V 3 bases and J 3 bases, with 13 bases left between them. The germline gives CDR1 SQVTM, CDR2 ANQGSEA. CDR3: CSVDLAGATDTQYF. CDR3 sequence (DNA): TGCAGCGTTGATTTGGCAGGGGCAACAGATACGCAGTATTTT.

V gene TRBV11-1 combines with J gene TRBJ2-3, with TRBD2 matching 12 bases. V trimming: 4 bases; J trimming: 4 bases; junction bases outside the gene matches: 27. Germline CDR1 and CDR2: SGHAT and FQDESV (reference sequence). The CDR3 covers 23 residues. The CDR3 reads CASSSRRGSGLAGGRLSADTQYF. The DNA of the CDR3 is TGTGCCAGCAGCTCAAGGCGCGGGTCTGGTCTAGCGGGGGGGCGTTTGTCGGCAGATACGCAGTATTTT.

This clonotype was observed a handful of times. J is TRBJ1-2 and V is TRBV6-5, with 9 bases fitting TRBD1. J lost 8 bases, V lost 5 bases, and 15 bases had no gene match. Germline-derived CDR1 and CDR2 are MNHEY and SVGAGI. The CDR3 is 16 amino acids. The DNA for the CDR3 is TGTGCCAGCAGTCACGCTCTATTACAGGGGGCTAGGGGCTACACCTTC. Translated, it gives CASSHALLQGARGYTF.

The chain couples TRBV5-1 to TRBJ1-1, with 9 positions matching TRBD1. This CDR3 spans 13 amino acids. V shed 0 bases and J 12 bases; nucleotides not matched to a gene: 6. Germline V gene lookup returns CDR1 SGHRS and CDR2 YFSETQ. For the CDR3, the DNA is TGCGCCAGCAGCTTGGAGGGACAGGGAGGGTCTTTCTTT. Its protein product is CASSLEGQGGSFF.

The rearrangement uses TRBV5-1 and TRBJ2-3, with D maybe TRBD2 (6 bases). Germline V lookup: CDR1 SGHRS, CDR2 YFSETQ. The CDR3 loop spans 14 amino acids. The ends were cut back, 4 bases at V and 4 bases at J, with 13 bases in the middle. The CDR3 DNA sequence: TGCGCCAGCAGCCGACTAGGGAGCGCAGATACGCAGTATTTT. Amino acids: CASSRLGSADTQYF.

The chain has TRBV20-1 and TRBJ2-3; D ambiguous. The CDR3 extends over 14 amino acids. V lost 6 bases and J lost 2, with 15 bases in between. Germline V gene lookup returns CDR1 DFQATT and CDR2 SNEGSKA (reference sequence). The CDR3: CSAPSKVDTDTQYF. The CDR3 DNA reads TGCAGTGCCCCGTCCAAGGTGGACACAGATACGCAGTATTTT.

The rearrangement links TRBV28 to TRBJ2-1; TRBD2 aligns across 11 bases. J lost 2 bases, V lost 5 bases, and 8 bases had no gene match. The CDR3 runs to 17 residues. Germline V gene data show CDR1 as MDHEN and CDR2 as SYDVKM. DNA of the CDR3: TGTGCCAGCAGTCCCATAGCGGGAGGGATCGCCTACAATGAGCAGTTCTTC. This codes for CASSPIAGGIAYNEQFF.

V is TRBV9 and J is TRBJ2-3, with D possibly matching TRBD1 (6 bases). The ends were cut back, 4 bases at V and 2 bases at J, with 23 bases in the middle. CDR3 length: 18 residues. Per the germline V gene, CDR1 is SGDLS and CDR2 is YYNGEE. CDR3 residues: CASSKRPTGPGSTDTQYF. CDR3 in DNA: TGTGCCAGCAGCAAGAGACCTACAGGGCCGGGATCCACAGATACGCAGTATTTT.

The chain links TRBV20-1 to TRBJ2-3, with 11 bases matching TRBD2. The CDR3 consists of 14 residues. CDR1 DFQATT and CDR2 SNEGSKA come from the germline V gene (reference sequence). The V segment lost 4 bases and the J segment 4 bases; nucleotides outside the gene matches: 4. This chain's CDR3 is CSATGLAGADTQYF. The CDR3 bases are TGCAGTGCTACAGGACTAGCGGGTGCAGATACGCAGTATTTT.

The chain combines TRBV3-1 with TRBJ1-5; maybe TRBD1 (5 bases). There are 14 residues in the CDR3. Germline V CDR1 and CDR2: LGHDT, YNNKEL (reference sequence). V was trimmed by 3 bases and J by 1 base, leaving 7 bases between them. CDR3 bases: TGTGCCAGCAGCCACAGACAGAGCAATCAGCCCCAGCATTTT. Protein: CASSHRQSNQPQHF.

The J gene is TRBJ2-1, the V gene TRBV7-9; 8 bases agree with TRBD2. The trim removed 7 bases at V and 8 bases at J, leaving 13 bases unmatched. Per germline, CDR1 SEHNR and CDR2 FQNEAQ (reference sequence). The CDR3 contains 15 residues. The CDR3 loop reads CASIRNRAGADEQFF. CDR3 coding DNA: TGTGCCAGCATCCGGAATCGAGCGGGAGCGGATGAGCAGTTCTTC.

This chain uses TRBV9 with TRBJ2-4; 9 positions match TRBD1. Germline-derived CDR1 and CDR2 are SGDLS and YYNGEE. This CDR3 is built from 16 residues. After removal of 0 bases from V and 7 bases from J, the junction contained 8 bases not matched to a gene. The DNA of the CDR3 is TGTGCCAGCAGCGTAGCGGGGGACAGGGTGCTGAACATTCAGTACTTC. Protein sequence: CASSVAGDRVLNIQYF.

A single count supports this clonotype. This chain links TRBV12-3 or TRBV12-4 with TRBJ2-2, with 7 bases identical to TRBD2. CDR3 length: 13 residues. The V gene end was trimmed by 7 bases and the J gene end by 3 bases; junction bases not matched to a gene: 2. The CDR3 is CASIRGDTGELFF. DNA of the CDR3: TGTGCCAGCATCCGGGGGGACACCGGGGAGCTGTTTTTT.

This clonotype has just one count. The rearrangement uses TRBV5-1 and TRBJ2-4, with 9 nucleotides matching TRBD2. This CDR3 spans 14 amino acids. Losses at the gene ends were 0 bases for V and 8 bases for J; bases not matched to a gene: 3. Germline V CDR1 and CDR2: SGHRS, YFSETQ. CDR3 loop: CASSLGGGDHIQYF. In DNA form, the CDR3 reads TGCGCCAGCAGCTTGGGCGGGGGGGACCACATTCAGTACTTC. The full variable domain, completed using reference TRBV5-1 and TRBJ2-4, is KAGVTQTPRYLIKTRGQQVTLSCSPISGHRSVSWYQQTPGQGLQFLFEYFSETQRNKGNFPGRFSGRQFSNSRSEMNVSTLELGDSALYLCASSLGGGDHIQYFGAGTRLSVL.

The chain is built from TRBV15 and TRBJ2-3; no clear D. The CDR3 length is 15 residues. V was pared by 0 bases and J by 0 bases, with 7 bases between. Germline V gene data show CDR1 as LNHNV and CDR2 as YYDKDF (reference sequence). The CDR3: CATSREARSTDTQYF. The CDR3, as DNA: TGTGCCACCAGCAGAGAAGCAAGAAGCACAGATACGCAGTATTTT.

V and J are TRBV19 and TRBJ2-3, with 13 bases fitting TRBD2. V lost 5 bases, J lost 6 bases, and 8 bases stayed unmatched. Germline V gives CDR1 LNHDA, CDR2 SQIVND (reference sequence). This CDR3 has 16 residues. CDR3: CASSGAGTSGEDTQYF. The CDR3 region has the DNA TGTGCCAGTAGTGGGGCCGGGACTAGCGGGGAGGATACGCAGTATTTT. The full variable domain, its missing parts supplied by reference TRBV19 and TRBJ2-3, is DGGITQSPKYLFRKEGQNVTLSCEQNLNHDAMYWYRQDPGQGLRLIYYSQIVNDFQKGDIAEGYSVSREKKESFPLTVTSAQKNPTAFYLCASSGAGTSGEDTQYFGPGTRLTVL.

This sequence joins TRBV4-1 and TRBJ2-3, with a possible D match to TRBD2 (6 bases). Germline V gene data show CDR1 as MGHRA and CDR2 as YSYEKL. CDR3 length: 16 amino acids. V lost 1 base and J 0 bases, leaving 11 bases between the germline ends. The CDR3 loop reads CASSQGGLLSTDTQYF. In nucleotides, the CDR3 is TGCGCCAGCAGCCAAGGGGGACTCCTTAGCACAGATACGCAGTATTTT.

The chain links TRBV5-1 to TRBJ1-3; TRBD1 might be the D (5 bases). Between the trimmed V and J ends, which lost 0 bases and 0 bases, there was a span of 10 bases. This CDR3 spans 16 amino acids. Germline-derived CDR1 and CDR2 are SGHRS and YFSETQ. CDR3 sequence (DNA): TGCGCCAGCAGCTTGGAGACAGCGGGCTCTGGAAACACCATATATTTT. It is translated as CASSLETAGSGNTIYF.

This chain joins TRBV20-1 and TRBJ1-1; TRBD1 matches 8 bases. CDR3 length: 11 amino acids. Germline values: CDR1 DFQATT, CDR2 SNEGSKA (reference sequence). J gave up 5 bases and V 5 bases, and 1 base lay outside the gene matches. CDR3 region: CSAYRGTEAFF. CDR3 coding DNA: TGCAGTGCTTACAGGGGGACTGAAGCTTTCTTT.